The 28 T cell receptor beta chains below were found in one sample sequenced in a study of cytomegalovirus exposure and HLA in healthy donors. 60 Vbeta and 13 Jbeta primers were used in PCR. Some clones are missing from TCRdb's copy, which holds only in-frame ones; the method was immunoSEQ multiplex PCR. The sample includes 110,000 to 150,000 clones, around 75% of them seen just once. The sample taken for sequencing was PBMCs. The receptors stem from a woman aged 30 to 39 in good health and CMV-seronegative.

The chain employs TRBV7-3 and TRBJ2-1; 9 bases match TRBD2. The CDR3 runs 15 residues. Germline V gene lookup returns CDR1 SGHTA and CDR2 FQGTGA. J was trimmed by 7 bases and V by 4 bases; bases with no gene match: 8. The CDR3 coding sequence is TGTGCCAGCAGCTCCCGGAATAGCGGGAGTAATGAGCAGTTCTTC. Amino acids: CASSSRNSGSNEQFF.

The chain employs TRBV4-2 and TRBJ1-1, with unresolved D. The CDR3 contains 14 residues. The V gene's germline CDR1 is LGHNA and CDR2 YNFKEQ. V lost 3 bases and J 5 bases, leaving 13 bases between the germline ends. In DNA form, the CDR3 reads TGTGCCAGCAGCCAGCCCACTGGGAGGACTGAAGCTTTCTTT. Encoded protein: CASSQPTGRTEAFF.

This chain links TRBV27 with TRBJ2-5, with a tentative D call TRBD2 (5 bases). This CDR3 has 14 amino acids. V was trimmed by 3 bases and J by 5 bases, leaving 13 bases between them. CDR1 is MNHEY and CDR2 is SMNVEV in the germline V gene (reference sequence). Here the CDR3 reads CASSFKGTGETQYF. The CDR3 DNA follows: TGTGCCAGCAGTTTTAAGGGCACGGGGGAGACCCAGTACTTC.

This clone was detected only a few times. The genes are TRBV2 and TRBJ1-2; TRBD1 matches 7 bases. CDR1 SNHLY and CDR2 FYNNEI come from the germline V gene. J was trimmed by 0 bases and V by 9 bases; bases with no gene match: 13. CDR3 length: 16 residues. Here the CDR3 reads CASRQGIGYANYGYTF. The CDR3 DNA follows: TGTGCCAGTCGACAGGGTATAGGGTATGCTAACTATGGCTACACCTTC.

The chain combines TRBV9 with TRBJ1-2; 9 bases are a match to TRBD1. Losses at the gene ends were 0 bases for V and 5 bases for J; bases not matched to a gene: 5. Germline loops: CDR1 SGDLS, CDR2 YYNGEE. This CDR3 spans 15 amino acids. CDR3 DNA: TGTGCCAGCAGCGTAGGGGACAGGGAATCGTATGGCTACACCTTC. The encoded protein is CASSVGDRESYGYTF.

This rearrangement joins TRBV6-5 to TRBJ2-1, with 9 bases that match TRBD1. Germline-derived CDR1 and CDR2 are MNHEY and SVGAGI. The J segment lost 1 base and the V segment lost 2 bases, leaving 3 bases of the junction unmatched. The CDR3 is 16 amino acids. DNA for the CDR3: TGTGCCAGCAGTTACGTCGGGACAGGGTCCTACAATGAGCAGTTCTTC. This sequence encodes CASSYVGTGSYNEQFF.

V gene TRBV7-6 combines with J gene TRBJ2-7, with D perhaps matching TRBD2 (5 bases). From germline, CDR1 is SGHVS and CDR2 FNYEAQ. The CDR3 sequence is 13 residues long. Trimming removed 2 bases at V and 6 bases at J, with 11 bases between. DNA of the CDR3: TGTGCCAGCAGCTTACACCTAGAGGGCGAGCAGTACTTC. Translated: CASSLHLEGEQYF.

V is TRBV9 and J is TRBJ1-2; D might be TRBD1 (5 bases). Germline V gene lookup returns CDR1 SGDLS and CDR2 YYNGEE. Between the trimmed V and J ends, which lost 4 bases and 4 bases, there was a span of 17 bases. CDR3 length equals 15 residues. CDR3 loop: CASSHSGGKGYGYTF. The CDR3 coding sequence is TGTGCCAGCAGCCACTCTGGGGGGAAAGGCTATGGCTACACCTTC.

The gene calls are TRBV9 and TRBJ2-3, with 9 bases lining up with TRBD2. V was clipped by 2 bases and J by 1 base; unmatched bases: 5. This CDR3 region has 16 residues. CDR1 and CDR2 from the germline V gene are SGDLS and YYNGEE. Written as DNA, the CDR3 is TGTGCCAGCAGCGTCTCATTAGCGGGAGGCACAGATACGCAGTATTTT. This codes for CASSVSLAGGTDTQYF. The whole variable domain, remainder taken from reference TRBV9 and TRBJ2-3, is DSGVTQTPKHLITATGQRVTLRCSPRSGDLSVYWYQQSLDQGLQFLIQYYNGEERAKGNILERFSAQQFPDLHSELNLSSLELGDSALYFCASSVSLAGGTDTQYFGPGTRLTVL.

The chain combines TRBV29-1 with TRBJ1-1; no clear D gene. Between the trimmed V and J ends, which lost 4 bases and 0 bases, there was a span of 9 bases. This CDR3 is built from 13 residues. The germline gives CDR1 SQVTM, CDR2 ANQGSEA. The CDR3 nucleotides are TGCAGCGTTGTGGCAGATATGAACACTGAAGCTTTCTTT. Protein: CSVVADMNTEAFF.

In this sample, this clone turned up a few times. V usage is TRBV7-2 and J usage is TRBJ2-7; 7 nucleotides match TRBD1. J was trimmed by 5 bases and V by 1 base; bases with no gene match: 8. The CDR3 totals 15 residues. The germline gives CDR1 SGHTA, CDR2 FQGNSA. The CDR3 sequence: CASSLGSGQIHEQYF. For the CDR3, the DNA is TGTGCCAGCAGCTTAGGTTCGGGACAGATCCACGAGCAGTACTTC.

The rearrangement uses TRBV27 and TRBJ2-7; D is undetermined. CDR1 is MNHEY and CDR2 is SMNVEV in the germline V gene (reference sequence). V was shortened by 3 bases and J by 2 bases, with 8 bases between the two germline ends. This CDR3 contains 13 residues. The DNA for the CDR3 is TGTGCCAGCAGTTTGACACCTACCTACGAGCAGTACTTC. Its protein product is CASSLTPTYEQYF.

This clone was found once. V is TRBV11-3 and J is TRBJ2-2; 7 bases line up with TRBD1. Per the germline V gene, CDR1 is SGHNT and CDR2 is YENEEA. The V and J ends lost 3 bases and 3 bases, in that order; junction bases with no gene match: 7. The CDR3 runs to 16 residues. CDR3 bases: TGTGCCAGCAGCTTTGGGACAGACGCCCACACCGGGGAGCTGTTTTTT. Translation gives CASSFGTDAHTGELFF.

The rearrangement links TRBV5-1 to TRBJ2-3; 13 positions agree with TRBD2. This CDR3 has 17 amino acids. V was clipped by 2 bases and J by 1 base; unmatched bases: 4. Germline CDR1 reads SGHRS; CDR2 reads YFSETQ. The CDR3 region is CASSLRLAGGGTDTQYF. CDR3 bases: TGCGCCAGCAGCTTAAGACTAGCGGGGGGAGGCACAGATACGCAGTATTTT. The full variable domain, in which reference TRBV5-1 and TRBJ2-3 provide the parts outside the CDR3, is KAGVTQTPRYLIKTRGQQVTLSCSPISGHRSVSWYQQTPGQGLQFLFEYFSETQRNKGNFPGRFSGRQFSNSRSEMNVSTLELGDSALYLCASSLRLAGGGTDTQYFGPGTRLTVL.

The CDR3 region has the DNA TGTGCCAGCAGTTCCACGTCCTTGAGTCAGCCCCAGCATTTT. This encodes CASSSTSLSQPQHF. The chain is built from TRBV27 and TRBJ1-5; D uncertain. The CDR3 totals 14 residues. The germline V and J ends were trimmed by 4 bases and 6 bases, with 13 bases remaining between them. CDR1 and CDR2 from the germline V gene are MNHEY and SMNVEV (reference sequence).

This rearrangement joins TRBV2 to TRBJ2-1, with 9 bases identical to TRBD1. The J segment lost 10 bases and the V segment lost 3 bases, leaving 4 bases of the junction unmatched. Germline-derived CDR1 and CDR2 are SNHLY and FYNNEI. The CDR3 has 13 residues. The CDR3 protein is CASSEHRGLEQFF. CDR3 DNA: TGTGCCAGCAGTGAGCACAGGGGGCTCGAGCAGTTCTTC. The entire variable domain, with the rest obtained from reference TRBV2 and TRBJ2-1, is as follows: EPEVTQTPSHQVTQMGQEVILRCVPISNHLYFYWYRQILGQKVEFLVSFYNNEISEKSEIFDDQFSVERPDGSNFTLKIRSTKLEDSAMYFCASSEHRGLEQFFGPGTRLTVL.

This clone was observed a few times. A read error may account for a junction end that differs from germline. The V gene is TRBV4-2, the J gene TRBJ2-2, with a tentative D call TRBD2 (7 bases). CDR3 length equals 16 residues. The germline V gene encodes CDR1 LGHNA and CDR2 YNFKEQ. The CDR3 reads CASSQAAGAKTGELFF. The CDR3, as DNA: TGTGCCAGCAGCCAAGCCGCGGGGGCGAAGACCGGGGAGCTGTTTTTT.

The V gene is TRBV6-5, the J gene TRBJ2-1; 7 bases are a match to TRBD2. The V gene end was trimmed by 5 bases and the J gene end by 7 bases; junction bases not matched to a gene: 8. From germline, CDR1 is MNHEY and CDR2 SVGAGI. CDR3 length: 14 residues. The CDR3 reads CASSMAGVLNEQFF. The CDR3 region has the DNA TGTGCCAGCAGTATGGCGGGAGTGTTGAATGAGCAGTTCTTC.

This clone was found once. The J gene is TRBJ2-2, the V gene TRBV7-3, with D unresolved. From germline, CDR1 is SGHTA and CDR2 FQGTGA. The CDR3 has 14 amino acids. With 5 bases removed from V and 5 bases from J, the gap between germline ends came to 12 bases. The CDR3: CASSTRGGTGELFF. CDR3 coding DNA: TGTGCCAGCAGCACCCGCGGTGGTACCGGGGAGCTGTTTTTT.

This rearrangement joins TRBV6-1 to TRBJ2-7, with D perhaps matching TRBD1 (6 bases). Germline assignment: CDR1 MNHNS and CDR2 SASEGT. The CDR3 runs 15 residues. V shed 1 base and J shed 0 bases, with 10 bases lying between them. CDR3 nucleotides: TGTGCCAGCAGTGAAGTAGGGGGTAGCTCCTACGAGCAGTACGTC. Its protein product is CASSEVGGSSYEQYV.

The CDR3, as DNA: TGCGCCAGCGGGTCTGTGCCCACGGGGTACAATGAGCAGTTCTTC. This codes for CASGSVPTGYNEQFF. The V gene is TRBV5-1, the J gene TRBJ2-1; a possible D gene is TRBD2 (5 bases). The V gene lost 7 bases and the J gene lost 4 bases, with 18 bases spanning the gap. Germline CDR1 reads SGHRS; CDR2 reads YFSETQ. This CDR3 comprises 15 residues. The full variable domain, in which reference TRBV5-1 and TRBJ2-1 provide the parts outside the CDR3, is KAGVTQTPRYLIKTRGQQVTLSCSPISGHRSVSWYQQTPGQGLQFLFEYFSETQRNKGNFPGRFSGRQFSNSRSEMNVSTLELGDSALYLCASGSVPTGYNEQFFGPGTRLTVL.

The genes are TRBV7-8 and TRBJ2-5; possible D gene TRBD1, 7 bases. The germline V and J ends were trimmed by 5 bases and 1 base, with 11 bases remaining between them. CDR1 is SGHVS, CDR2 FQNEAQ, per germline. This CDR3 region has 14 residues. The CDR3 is CASSTRDSQETQYF. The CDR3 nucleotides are TGTGCCAGCAGCACGCGGGACAGCCAAGAGACCCAGTACTTC.

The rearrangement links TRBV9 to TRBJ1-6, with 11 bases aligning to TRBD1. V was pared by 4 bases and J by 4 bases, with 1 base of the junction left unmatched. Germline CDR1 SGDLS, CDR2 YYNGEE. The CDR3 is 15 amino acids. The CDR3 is CASSRDRGYNSPLHF. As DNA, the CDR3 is TGTGCCAGCAGCCGGGACAGGGGGTATAATTCACCCCTCCACTTT.

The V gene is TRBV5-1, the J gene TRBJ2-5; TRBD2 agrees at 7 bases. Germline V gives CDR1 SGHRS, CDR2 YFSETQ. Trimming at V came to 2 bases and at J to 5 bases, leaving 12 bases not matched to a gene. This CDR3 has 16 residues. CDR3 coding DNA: TGCGCCAGCAGCTTAACTGGGACTACTCTCGGGGAGACCCAGTACTTC. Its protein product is CASSLTGTTLGETQYF.

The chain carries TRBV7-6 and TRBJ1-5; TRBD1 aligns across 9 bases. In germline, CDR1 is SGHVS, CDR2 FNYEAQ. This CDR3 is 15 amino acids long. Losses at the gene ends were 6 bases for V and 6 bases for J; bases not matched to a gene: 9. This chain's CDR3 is CASSTSPGQGQPQHF. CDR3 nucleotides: TGTGCCAGCAGTACAAGTCCGGGACAGGGTCAGCCCCAGCATTTT.

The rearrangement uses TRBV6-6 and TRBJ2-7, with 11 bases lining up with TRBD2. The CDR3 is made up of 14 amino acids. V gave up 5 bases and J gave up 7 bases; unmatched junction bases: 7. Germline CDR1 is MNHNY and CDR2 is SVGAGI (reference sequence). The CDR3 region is CASSQTSGKVEQYF. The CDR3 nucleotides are TGTGCCAGCAGTCAGACTAGCGGGAAGGTTGAGCAGTACTTC.

The CDR3 reads CASSSGQGRSGYTF. The CDR3 DNA follows: TGTGCCAGCAGTTCGGGACAGGGTCGGTCAGGCTACACCTTC. The J gene is TRBJ1-2, the V gene TRBV28; 9 nucleotides match TRBD1. The ends lost 4 bases at V and 8 bases at J; junction bases unmatched: 8. CDR1 and CDR2 from the germline V gene are MDHEN and SYDVKM. This CDR3 region has 14 residues.

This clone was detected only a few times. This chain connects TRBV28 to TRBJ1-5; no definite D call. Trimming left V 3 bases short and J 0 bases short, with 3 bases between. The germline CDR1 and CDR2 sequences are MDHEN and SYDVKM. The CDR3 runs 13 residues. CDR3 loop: CASSFSSNQPQHF. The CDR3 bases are TGTGCCAGCAGTTTTAGTAGCAATCAGCCCCAGCATTTT.